Each of the 30 T cell receptor beta chains below was sequenced from the same sample in a study of blood T cell repertoires in COVID-19. Profiled with immunoSEQ multiplex PCR; TCRdb holds only in-frame clones, not every one. The sample consists of 310,000 or so clones, about 90% of them appearing once. Sequenced: peripheral blood. These receptors originate from a man younger than 30 who had recovered from COVID-19.

The chain joins TRBV4-3 to TRBJ2-7; no reliable D call. The CDR3 extends over 13 amino acids. V lost 4 bases, J lost 6 bases, and 13 bases lay in between. Germline assignment: CDR1 LGHNA and CDR2 YSLEER. CDR3 DNA sequence: TGCGCCAGCAGCCGGATACCCTCGGGCGAGCAGTACTTC. Translating gives CASSRIPSGEQYF.

The rearrangement links TRBV25-1 to TRBJ1-2, with D unresolved. CDR3 length: 15 amino acids. The V gene's germline CDR1 is MGHDK and CDR2 SYGVNS. V lost 6 bases to trimming and J lost 7 bases, with 21 bases between them. CDR3 sequence: CASRGEVEETIGYTF. CDR3 nucleotides: TGTGCCAGCAGGGGCGAAGTGGAGGAAACTATTGGCTACACCTTC.

This sequence joins TRBV6-5 and TRBJ2-7, with 7 bases identical to TRBD2. This CDR3 region has 16 residues. Germline V gene lookup returns CDR1 MNHEY and CDR2 SVGAGI. Unmatched junction bases numbered 8, after V lost 0 bases and J lost 3 bases. The CDR3 DNA is TGTGCCAGCAGTTACTCTCGCGGGAGAGGTAACTACGAGCAGTACTTC. Translating it yields CASSYSRGRGNYEQYF.

This chain uses TRBV27 with TRBJ1-2; D unclear. Germline-derived CDR1 and CDR2 are MNHEY and SMNVEV (reference sequence). The V end was cut by 3 bases, the J end by 5 bases, with 22 bases between. The CDR3 loop spans 17 amino acids. The CDR3 DNA sequence: TGTGCCAGCAGTTTCCGGGAAACCGGGCGCAAGCCTTATGGCTACACCTTC. Translation: CASSFRETGRKPYGYTF.

The J gene is TRBJ1-3, the V gene TRBV5-1; no reliable D call. Per the germline V gene, CDR1 is SGHRS and CDR2 is YFSETQ. Trimming pared 4 bases from V and 0 bases from J, leaving 5 bases between. This CDR3 spans 13 amino acids. CDR3 coding DNA: TGCGCCAGCAGCGCGGGCTCTGGAAACACCATATATTTT. It translates to CASSAGSGNTIYF.

The chain joins TRBV6-4 to TRBJ1-6; 7 bases are shared with TRBD1. The germline CDR1 and CDR2 sequences are MRHNA and SNTAGT. V lost 6 bases, J lost 10 bases, and 6 bases stayed unmatched. The CDR3 extends over 13 amino acids. The CDR3 DNA sequence: TGTGCCAGCAGACAGGGGTTAGGATCACCCCTCCACTTT. It encodes CASRQGLGSPLHF.

J is TRBJ2-1 and V is TRBV6-5, with 11 bases that match TRBD2. V was pared by 7 bases and J by 4 bases, with 6 bases of the junction left unmatched. This CDR3 has 15 residues. Looked up from germline, CDR1 is MNHEY and CDR2 is SVGAGI. The CDR3 loop reads CASIGRTSGYNEQFF. Here the CDR3 DNA reads TGTGCCAGCATCGGGAGGACTAGCGGGTACAATGAGCAGTTCTTC.

The genes are TRBV5-6 and TRBJ2-6, with a tentative D call TRBD1 (6 bases). This CDR3 contains 16 residues. Trimming removed 4 bases at V and 2 bases at J, with 13 bases between. In germline, CDR1 is SGHDT, CDR2 YYEEEE. CDR3 amino acids: CASSTTGLPGANVLTF. The DNA of the CDR3 is TGTGCCAGCAGCACCACAGGGCTACCTGGGGCCAACGTCCTGACTTTC.

For this clone: The same CDR3 is also encoded by other DNA sequences in this sample. The chain uses TRBV9 and TRBJ2-7; 9 nucleotides line up with TRBD1. The CDR3 contains 14 residues. After removal of 2 bases from V and 3 bases from J, the junction contained 3 bases not matched to a gene. CDR1 and CDR2 (germline): SGDLS, YYNGEE. In DNA, the CDR3 is TGTGCCAGCAGCGTCTCGACAGGGGGCTACGAGCAGTACTTC. Translation gives CASSVSTGGYEQYF.

The genes are TRBV6-6 and TRBJ1-2, with 8 bases fitting TRBD1. CDR3 size: 14 residues. Germline V gene sequence: CDR1 MNHNY, CDR2 SVGAGI (reference sequence). V lost 6 bases to trimming and J lost 4 bases; unmatched junction nucleotides: 7. CDR3 in amino acids: CASSPTTGAYGYTF. The CDR3 DNA follows: TGTGCCAGCAGCCCCACGACAGGGGCCTATGGCTACACCTTC.

The rearrangement links TRBV7-9 to TRBJ2-1; tentatively, D is TRBD1 (5 bases). The germline gives CDR1 SEHNR, CDR2 FQNEAQ (reference sequence). This CDR3 comprises 15 residues. V lost 4 bases to trimming and J lost 14 bases, with 24 bases between them. The DNA of the CDR3 is TGTGCCAGCAGCTCGATTGCCTCCACACCGCAGGGAAAGTTCTTC. It translates to CASSSIASTPQGKFF.

This clone came up once. The J gene is TRBJ2-7, the V gene TRBV10-3; the D gene is possibly TRBD2 (5 bases). CDR1 and CDR2 from the germline V gene are ENHRY and SYGVKD. Trimming cost V 10 bases and J 1 base, with 11 bases left between them. CDR3 length equals 12 residues. The CDR3 here is CATSGESYEQYF. Written as DNA, the CDR3 is TGTGCCACGAGTGGGGAGTCCTACGAGCAGTACTTC.

This sequence joins TRBV6-5 and TRBJ1-6; D possibly corresponds to TRBD1 (6 bases). This CDR3 has 15 residues. V lost 4 bases and J lost 8, with 15 bases in between. Germline V gene data show CDR1 as MNHEY and CDR2 as SVGAGI. The CDR3 nucleotides are TGTGCCAGCAGTTCCTCAGGGGTGCGCGATTCACCCCTCCACTTT. Encoded protein: CASSSSGVRDSPLHF.

The chain carries TRBV14 and TRBJ2-4; tentatively, D is TRBD2 (5 bases). This CDR3 region has 14 residues. Trimming left V 4 bases short and J 8 bases short, with 15 bases between. CDR1 and CDR2 (germline): SGHDN, FVKESK. CDR3 loop: CASSLLGVVDIQYF. CDR3 DNA: TGTGCCAGCAGCCTGTTGGGAGTTGTGGACATTCAGTACTTC.

The chain joins TRBV30 to TRBJ1-3; possibly TRBD1 for D (6 bases). Per germline, CDR1 GTSNPN and CDR2 SVGIG (reference sequence). The CDR3 covers 15 residues. V dropped 5 bases and J dropped 8 bases, with 22 bases sitting between them. The CDR3 here is CAWEWEQGGLDTIYF. In DNA form, the CDR3 reads TGTGCCTGGGAGTGGGAACAGGGTGGATTGGACACCATATATTTT.

This clone was observed once. The DNA of the CDR3 is TGTGCCAGCAGTCCCCGGTCCTTTTACAATGAGCAGTTCTTC. Translated, it gives CASSPRSFYNEQFF. This sequence joins TRBV27 and TRBJ2-1; no reliable D call. The CDR3 sequence is 14 residues long. Between the trimmed V and J ends, which lost 5 bases and 4 bases, there was a span of 12 bases. Germline V gene lookup returns CDR1 MNHEY and CDR2 SMNVEV (reference sequence).

The chain couples TRBV4-1 to TRBJ1-5, with D tentatively TRBD1 (5 bases). CDR3 length equals 15 residues. Trimming took off 1 base at V and 5 bases at J, with 12 bases between the two ends. Germline lookup yields CDR1 MGHRA and CDR2 YSYEKL. As DNA, the CDR3 is TGCGCCAGCAGCCAAGGAGAAGGGGTTTATCAGCCCCAGCATTTT. Protein sequence: CASSQGEGVYQPQHF.

The chain links TRBV10-2 to TRBJ2-1, with TRBD2 identical over 13 bases. Losses at the gene ends were 8 bases for V and 10 bases for J; bases not matched to a gene: 8. CDR1 and CDR2 from the germline V gene are WSHSY and SAAADI. The CDR3 contains 14 residues. The CDR3 coding sequence is TGCGCCAGCCGAGGACTAGCGGGAGTAGAGGAGCAGTTCTTC. This encodes CASRGLAGVEEQFF.

The genes are TRBV7-3 and TRBJ1-1, with 8 bases identical to TRBD1. Germline V gives CDR1 SGHTA, CDR2 FQGTGA. Germline trimming cut 4 bases from V and 5 bases from J; bases unmatched to any gene: 3. The CDR3 runs 13 residues. In DNA form, the CDR3 reads TGTGCCAGCAGCTCTCACAGGGGGACTGAAGCTTTCTTT. Amino acids: CASSSHRGTEAFF. Full variable domain (outside the CDR3, taken from reference TRBV7-3 and TRBJ1-1): GAGVSQTPSNKVTEKGKYVELRCDPISGHTALYWYRQSLGQGPEFLIYFQGTGAADDSGLPNDRFFAVRPEGSVSTLKIQRTERGDSAVYLCASSSHRGTEAFFGQGTRLTVV.

The rearrangement uses TRBV9 and TRBJ1-1; D gene ambiguous. V was clipped by 0 bases and J by 4 bases, with 10 bases between them. The germline V gene has CDR1 SGDLS and CDR2 YYNGEE. The CDR3 covers 14 residues. CDR3 nucleotides: TGTGCCAGCAGCGTAGGCGGGAGTATCACTGAAGCTTTCTTT. Translation: CASSVGGSITEAFF.

This sequence joins TRBV5-1 and TRBJ2-1; TRBD2 agrees at 10 bases. CDR3 length: 15 residues. The V and J ends lost 3 bases and 8 bases, in that order; junction bases with no gene match: 8. Looked up from germline, CDR1 is SGHRS and CDR2 is YFSETQ. Written as DNA, the CDR3 is TGCGCCAGCAGCTCTACAGCGGGAGGGCCCCATGAGCAGTTCTTC. Translation gives CASSSTAGGPHEQFF.

The rearrangement uses TRBV14 and TRBJ2-7; TRBD2 matches at 11 bases. The CDR3 consists of 15 residues. Germline V CDR1 and CDR2: SGHDN, FVKESK. V shed 4 bases, J shed 3 bases, and the junction held 5 bases outside the gene matches. CDR3 loop: CASSLGTSGFYEQYF. The CDR3 nucleotides read TGTGCCAGCAGCCTTGGGACTAGCGGTTTCTACGAGCAGTACTTC.

The chain uses TRBV5-4 and TRBJ2-7; D is perhaps TRBD1 (6 bases). The V gene lost 6 bases and the J gene lost 0 bases, with 13 bases spanning the gap. This CDR3 comprises 14 residues. Looked up from germline, CDR1 is SGHNT and CDR2 is YYREEE (reference sequence). The CDR3 is CASTPGVNSYEQYF. The CDR3 DNA is TGTGCCAGCACCCCAGGGGTTAACTCCTACGAGCAGTACTTC.

This clone was counted a few times. The chain links TRBV7-3 to TRBJ2-2; a possible D gene is TRBD1 (5 bases). This CDR3 contains 14 residues. Germline values: CDR1 SGHTA, CDR2 FQGTGA. Trimming stripped 5 bases from V and 3 bases from J, with 10 bases between. The CDR3 sequence: CASSPGHDTGELFF. DNA of the CDR3: TGTGCCAGCAGCCCCGGACACGACACCGGGGAGCTGTTTTTT.

V is TRBV15 and J is TRBJ1-2, with 8 nucleotides matching TRBD1. The CDR3 is made up of 14 amino acids. With V trimmed by 6 bases and J by 0 bases, 3 bases remained unmatched. Germline values: CDR1 LNHNV, CDR2 YYDKDF (reference sequence). CDR3 amino acids: CATRSTGANYGYTF. The DNA of the CDR3 is TGTGCCACCAGGTCGACAGGGGCTAACTATGGCTACACCTTC.

The rearrangement joins TRBV9 to TRBJ1-6; 7 nucleotides match TRBD1. Germline V gene data show CDR1 as SGDLS and CDR2 as YYNGEE. The CDR3 length is 15 residues. V shed 0 bases and J 10 bases; nucleotides not matched to a gene: 7. Here the CDR3 DNA reads TGTGCCAGCAGCGTAGGGACAGGAGGTCGATCACCCCTCCACTTT. This translates into CASSVGTGGRSPLHF. The variable domain in full, with the rest retrieved from reference TRBV9 and TRBJ1-6, is DSGVTQTPKHLITATGQRVTLRCSPRSGDLSVYWYQQSLDQGLQFLIQYYNGEERAKGNILERFSAQQFPDLHSELNLSSLELGDSALYFCASSVGTGGRSPLHFGNGTRLTVT.

This clone was picked up one time. The chain employs TRBV24-1 and TRBJ2-1; 9 bases map to TRBD1. There are 20 residues in the CDR3. V lost 2 bases, J lost 0 bases, and 13 bases stayed unmatched. The germline CDR1 and CDR2 sequences are KGHDR and SFDVKD. The CDR3 DNA is TGTGCCACCAGTGATTCCCCACACACAGGGGGCGACCACTCCTACAATGAGCAGTTCTTC. It is translated as CATSDSPHTGGDHSYNEQFF.

V usage is TRBV19 and J usage is TRBJ1-2; D may be TRBD1 (6 bases). CDR3 length: 14 amino acids. V was pared by 6 bases and J by 3 bases, with 14 bases between. Germline CDR1 and CDR2: LNHDA and SQIVND (reference sequence). In DNA, the CDR3 is TGTGCCAGTAGCAGACAACAGGGAGACTATGGCTACACCTTC. Encoded protein: CASSRQQGDYGYTF.

The chain combines TRBV6-5 with TRBJ1-5; D possibly corresponds to TRBD1 (6 bases). The CDR3 covers 14 residues. The germline V gene encodes CDR1 MNHEY and CDR2 SVGAGI. Deletions cut 7 bases from V and 3 bases from J, with 13 bases between. CDR3 nucleotides: TGTGCCAGCACTCCGTGGACAGCCAATCAGCCCCAGCATTTT. Encoded protein: CASTPWTANQPQHF.

The chain employs TRBV5-6 and TRBJ1-4, with a tentative D call TRBD1 (5 bases). The length of the CDR3 is 16 residues. Germline assignment: CDR1 SGHDT and CDR2 YYEEEE. V was pared by 4 bases and J by 0 bases, with 13 bases between. CDR3 residues: CASSKVQETTNEKLFF. The CDR3 DNA sequence: TGTGCCAGCAGCAAAGTACAGGAGACAACTAATGAAAAACTGTTTTTT. Supplemented by reference TRBV5-6 and TRBJ1-4, the full variable domain reads DAGVTQSPTHLIKTRGQQVTLRCSPKSGHDTVSWYQQALGQGPQFIFQYYEEEERQRGNFPDRFSGHQFPNYSSELNVNALLLGDSALYLCASSKVQETTNEKLFFGSGTQLSVL.